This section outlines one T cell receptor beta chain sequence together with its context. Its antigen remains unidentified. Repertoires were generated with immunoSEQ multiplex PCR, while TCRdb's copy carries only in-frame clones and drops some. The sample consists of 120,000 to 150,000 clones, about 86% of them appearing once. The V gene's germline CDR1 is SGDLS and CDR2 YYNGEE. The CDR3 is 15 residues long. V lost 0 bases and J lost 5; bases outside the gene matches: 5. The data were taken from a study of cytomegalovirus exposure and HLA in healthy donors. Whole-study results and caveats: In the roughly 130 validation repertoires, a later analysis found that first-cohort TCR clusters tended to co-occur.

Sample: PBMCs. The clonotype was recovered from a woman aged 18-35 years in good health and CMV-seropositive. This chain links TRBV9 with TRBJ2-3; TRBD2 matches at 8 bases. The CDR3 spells CASSVAARGGDTQYF. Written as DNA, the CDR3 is TGTGCCAGCAGCGTAGCAGCCCGGGGGGGAGATACGCAGTATTTT.